These 7 T cell receptor beta chains came from one sample sequenced in a study of Ad26.COV2.S vaccination and SARS-CoV-2 variants. Treatment reported: some 19 received Ad26.COV2.S at low or high dose, single or two shots; about 5 received placebo; per-sample allocation not given. Day 63 following the first vaccine or placebo injection was when the samples were taken. The assay was immunoSEQ multiplex PCR, and TCRdb's table has in-frame clones only and misses some. The table has hundreds of thousands of clones, roughly 90% seen once. Source: peripheral blood, taken in a trial of Ad26.COV2.S vaccine versus placebo. The receptors stem from a person aged 18-65 years who received the Ad26.COV2.S COVID-19 vaccine or a placebo.

The CDR3 DNA reads TGTGCCAGCAGCTTGGGACAGGCCGCAGATACGCAGTATTTT. Protein sequence: CASSLGQAADTQYF. This chain links TRBV5-8 with TRBJ2-3; a possible D gene is TRBD1 (6 bases). This CDR3 comprises 14 residues. V lost 0 bases, J lost 4 bases, and 9 bases lay in between. Germline V lookup: CDR1 SGHTS, CDR2 YDEGEE. The full variable domain, its missing parts supplied by reference TRBV5-8 and TRBJ2-3, is EAGVTQSPTHLIKTRGQQATLRCSPISGHTSVYWYQQALGLGLQFLLWYDEGEERNRGNFPPRFSGRQFPNYSSELNVNALELEDSALYLCASSLGQAADTQYFGPGTRLTVL.

V gene TRBV7-9 combines with J gene TRBJ2-5; tentative D call: TRBD2 (5 bases). The V gene lost 7 bases and the J gene lost 7 bases, with 19 bases spanning the gap. Germline V CDR1 and CDR2: SEHNR, FQNEAQ (reference sequence). The CDR3 length is 14 residues. Here the CDR3 DNA reads TGTGCCAGCACCCTATGGGAGAGTAGAGGGACCCAGTACTTC. Translating gives CASTLWESRGTQYF.

This chain connects TRBV19 to TRBJ2-5; a possible D gene is TRBD1 (5 bases). Germline V gene data show CDR1 as LNHDA and CDR2 as SQIVND (reference sequence). V gave up 0 bases and J gave up 5 bases, with 13 bases separating them. This CDR3 is built from 15 residues. The CDR3: CASSIEAVGRETQYF. CDR3 coding DNA: TGTGCCAGTAGTATAGAAGCCGTGGGGCGGGAGACCCAGTACTTC.

This chain links TRBV29-1 with TRBJ2-2; 12 positions match TRBD2. The CDR3 covers 17 residues. The germline CDR1 and CDR2 sequences are SQVTM and ANQGSEA. The junction had 13 bases not matched to a gene; V was cut back by 4 bases and J by 7 bases. CDR3 sequence: CSVGKLAGGLVGGELFF. The CDR3 nucleotides are TGCAGCGTTGGTAAACTAGCGGGAGGTTTAGTTGGCGGGGAGCTGTTTTTT.

This clone was detected once. J is TRBJ1-3 and V is TRBV7-9, with 7 positions matching TRBD1. The CDR3 runs to 16 residues. From germline, CDR1 is SEHNR and CDR2 FQNEAQ (reference sequence). Unmatched junction bases numbered 11, after V lost 5 bases and J lost 4 bases. CDR3 sequence: CASSTRQGISGNTIYF. The CDR3 bases are TGTGCCAGCAGCACGCGACAGGGTATCTCAGGAAACACCATATATTTT. The entire variable domain, with the rest obtained from reference TRBV7-9 and TRBJ1-3, is as follows: DTGVSQNPRHKITKRGQNVTFRCDPISEHNRLYWYRQTLGQGPEFLTYFQNEAQLEKSRLLSDRFSAERPKGSFSTLEIQRTEQGDSAMYLCASSTRQGISGNTIYFGEGSWLTVV.

The chain couples TRBV5-5 to TRBJ1-5, with no clear D. The CDR3 has 14 amino acids. The V end lost 0 bases, the J end lost 3 bases, and 7 bases lay between the germline ends. Germline lookup yields CDR1 SGHKS and CDR2 YYEKEE (reference sequence). CDR3 in DNA: TGTGCCAGCAGCTTGGGCGGTTACAATCAGCCCCAGCATTTT. Translated, it gives CASSLGGYNQPQHF.

The gene calls are TRBV28 and TRBJ2-1; the D gene is possibly TRBD1 (6 bases). The CDR3 extends over 15 amino acids. The germline V gene has CDR1 MDHEN and CDR2 SYDVKM. Trimming shortened V by 3 bases and J by 0 bases, and 9 bases separated the two germline ends. CDR3 protein: CASSFRGSSYNEQFF. CDR3 bases: TGTGCCAGCAGTTTTAGGGGGAGCTCCTACAATGAGCAGTTCTTC.